Below, 17 T cell receptor beta chains from the same sample are listed, as sequenced in a study of blood T cell repertoires in COVID-19 (dated by TCRdb to about 2020). Receptor amplification or capture employed the immunoSEQ multiplex PCR assay. TCRdb's version of the immuneACCESS table is confined to in-frame rearrangements and falls short of the full clone set. An unresolved V gene accounts for under half of the shortfall where checked; the remainder is of unknown origin. The sample table lists around 68,000 clones, 79% of them with a count of one. Roughly a tenth of the sample is in the top ten clones. Material for sequencing was peripheral blood. These receptors originate from a woman between 50 and 59 years old with acute or convalescent COVID-19.

This clone was picked up a small number of times. The J gene is TRBJ2-7, the V gene TRBV10-3; no definite D call. The CDR3 length is 12 residues. Germline V gene data show CDR1 as ENHRY and CDR2 as SYGVKD. The V gene lost 3 bases and the J gene lost 6 bases, with 9 bases spanning the gap. CDR3 amino acids: CAISDNVGEQYF. The CDR3 bases are TGTGCCATCAGTGATAATGTCGGCGAGCAGTACTTC.

CDR3 coding DNA: TGTGCCTGGAAAGATAACGGGTATGAGCAGTTCTTC. Amino acid sequence: CAWKDNGYEQFF. The V gene is TRBV30, the J gene TRBJ2-1; D is uncertain. Trimming took 4 bases from V and 8 from J, leaving 12 bases between them. CDR3 length: 12 amino acids. Germline V gene sequence: CDR1 GTSNPN, CDR2 SVGIG (reference sequence).

This chain joins TRBV19 and TRBJ2-1; 7 nucleotides align to TRBD2. Germline assignment: CDR1 LNHDA and CDR2 SQIVND (reference sequence). The CDR3 loop spans 18 amino acids. With V trimmed by 1 base and J by 0 bases, 9 bases remained unmatched. CDR3 sequence reads: CASSIVWAGTTSYNEQFF. The CDR3 bases are TGTGCCAGTAGTATAGTATGGGCCGGGACTACCTCCTACAATGAGCAGTTCTTC. Full variable domain (remainder filled in from reference TRBV19 and TRBJ2-1): DGGITQSPKYLFRKEGQNVTLSCEQNLNHDAMYWYRQDPGQGLRLIYYSQIVNDFQKGDIAEGYSVSREKKESFPLTVTSAQKNPTAFYLCASSIVWAGTTSYNEQFFGPGTRLTVL.

The chain couples TRBV15 to TRBJ1-1; D is unclear. Per the germline V gene, CDR1 is LNHNV and CDR2 is YYDKDF (reference sequence). V lost 0 bases and J lost 3, with 5 bases in between. The CDR3 totals 13 residues. DNA for the CDR3: TGTGCCACCAGCAGAGATAGTTACACTGAAGCTTTCTTT. It encodes CATSRDSYTEAFF.

This chain uses TRBV19 with TRBJ1-1; tentatively, D is TRBD1 (6 bases). CDR1 LNHDA and CDR2 SQIVND come from the germline V gene (reference sequence). The CDR3 runs 15 residues. Between the trimmed V and J ends, which lost 4 bases and 6 bases, there was a span of 18 bases. Here the CDR3 DNA reads TGTGCCAGTAGTACCATGACAGGTTCTATGGCTGAAGCTTTCTTT. This translates into CASSTMTGSMAEAFF.

The chain carries TRBV2 and TRBJ2-5; 8 bases line up with TRBD2. The length of the CDR3 is 15 residues. Germline V lookup: CDR1 SNHLY, CDR2 FYNNEI. V shed 6 bases, J shed 2 bases, and the junction held 8 bases outside the gene matches. For the CDR3, the DNA is TGTGCCAGCAGCCGGGGGGGGCAGCAACAAGAGACCCAGTACTTC. Translated, it gives CASSRGGQQQETQYF.

The chain employs TRBV7-9 and TRBJ1-1; the D is unclear. Germline-derived CDR1 and CDR2 are SEHNR and FQNEAQ (reference sequence). The V and J ends lost 1 base and 7 bases respectively, with 13 bases between them. There are 14 residues in the CDR3. For the CDR3, the DNA is TGTGCCAGCAGCTTAGGCCCAGGTCTGGGTGAAGCTTTCTTT. It translates to CASSLGPGLGEAFF.

The chain couples TRBV29-1 to TRBJ2-1, with 8 bases lining up with TRBD1. CDR1 is SQVTM, CDR2 ANQGSEA, per germline. The CDR3 loop spans 14 amino acids. Germline trimming cut 1 base from V and 3 bases from J; bases unmatched to any gene: 2. CDR3 nucleotides: TGCAGCGTTGAAGGGACAGGGTACTACAATGAGCAGTTCTTC. Amino acids: CSVEGTGYYNEQFF.

The chain carries TRBV7-2 and TRBJ2-3, with D tentatively TRBD2 (6 bases). The CDR3 consists of 13 residues. V dropped 4 bases and J dropped 5 bases, with 10 bases sitting between them. CDR1 is SGHTA, CDR2 FQGNSA, per germline. CDR3 region: CASSSTRGDTQYF. The CDR3 bases are TGTGCCAGCAGCTCGACTAGAGGAGATACGCAGTATTTT.

This chain connects TRBV7-8 to TRBJ1-6; D possibly corresponds to TRBD1 (5 bases). The germline V gene has CDR1 SGHVS and CDR2 FQNEAQ. This CDR3 region has 14 residues. V was pared by 2 bases and J by 7 bases, with 9 bases between. DNA of the CDR3: TGTGCCAGCAGCTTATCAGGGCTGAATTCACCCCTCCACTTT. Residues: CASSLSGLNSPLHF.

This chain links TRBV6-6 with TRBJ1-1; D possibly corresponds to TRBD1 (5 bases). The CDR3 runs 14 residues. Germline V gives CDR1 MNHNY, CDR2 SVGAGI (reference sequence). Trimming cost V 2 bases and J 5 bases, with 12 bases left between them. CDR3 in DNA: TGTGCCAGCAGTTACCCGGAGGGGTATACTGAAGCTTTCTTT. This sequence encodes CASSYPEGYTEAFF.

The chain links TRBV9 to TRBJ2-7, with 9 positions matching TRBD2. After removal of 0 bases from V and 7 bases from J, the junction contained 5 bases not matched to a gene. The germline V gene encodes CDR1 SGDLS and CDR2 YYNGEE. This CDR3 is built from 14 residues. The CDR3 coding sequence is TGTGCCAGCAGCGTAGAGCGGGAGGTCGGTGAGCAGTACTTC. Its protein is CASSVEREVGEQYF.

This clone was recorded once. V usage is TRBV7-2 and J usage is TRBJ2-7, with D perhaps matching TRBD2 (6 bases). The CDR3 runs to 13 residues. CDR1 and CDR2 (germline): SGHTA, FQGNSA. Trimming cost V 6 bases and J 5 bases, with 14 bases left between them. The CDR3 region has the DNA TGTGCCAGCAGTCGTGGGGGGTTCCACGAGCAGTACTTC. Its protein is CASSRGGFHEQYF.

The CDR3 coding sequence is TGTGCCAGCAGCTTACCGCAGGGTAACTATGGCTACACCTTC. Translated: CASSLPQGNYGYTF. The gene calls are TRBV28 and TRBJ1-2; D perhaps matches TRBD1 (5 bases). The V gene's germline CDR1 is MDHEN and CDR2 SYDVKM. Trimming removed 6 bases at V and 1 base at J, with 12 bases between. This CDR3 is built from 14 residues.

The V gene is TRBV5-4, the J gene TRBJ2-1; 12 bases align to TRBD2. J gave up 9 bases and V 3 bases, and 13 bases lay outside the gene matches. Germline CDR1 SGHNT, CDR2 YYREEE (reference sequence). The CDR3 runs 17 residues. This CDR3 reads CASSSGLTSGRTGEQFF. CDR3 sequence (DNA): TGTGCCAGCAGCTCCGGGCTGACTAGCGGGAGAACGGGTGAGCAGTTCTTC.

The V call is TRBV7-3, the J call TRBJ1-6, with D possibly being TRBD1 (5 bases). The CDR3 has 14 residues. The germline V gene encodes CDR1 SGHTA and CDR2 FQGTGA. Trimming stripped 1 base from V and 5 bases from J, with 6 bases between. The CDR3 protein is CASSLRGHNSPLHF. The CDR3 bases are TGTGCCAGCAGCTTAAGGGGCCATAATTCACCCCTCCACTTT.

This clone has only a few counts. The chain joins TRBV6-5 to TRBJ2-7; 9 nucleotides agree with TRBD1. CDR1 MNHEY and CDR2 SVGAGI come from the germline V gene. The CDR3 contains 15 residues. J lost 6 bases, V lost 6 bases, and 12 bases had no gene match. For the CDR3, the DNA is TGTGCCAGCAGCAAGCTTGGGGGACAGGGACGCGAGCAGTACTTC. It encodes CASSKLGGQGREQYF.